One T cell receptor beta chain is described in this entry. The antigen is undetermined. This entry belongs to a study of Tregs in tolerant kidney transplant recipients. Whole-study results and caveats: The small number of patients limits these findings pending further validation. This study did not directly address biological reproducibility. Activated donor B cell expansion appeared to reveal the most relevant donor-specific TCRbeta repertoire.

The table came from immunoSEQ multiplex PCR; TCRdb's copy has only in-frame clones and leaves some out. The sample records 40,000 to 50,000 clones, 75% to 95% being singletons. The CDR3 has 13 amino acids. With 8 bases clipped from V and 4 bases from J, the junction kept 5 bases outside the gene matches. CDR1 is ENHRY and CDR2 is SYGVKD in the germline V gene. Thawed PBMCs were FACS-sorted into unstimulated CD4+CD25+CD127- regulatory T cells, CD4+CD25- non-regulatory cells, CD4 and CD8 cells. What was sequenced was Tregs from blood. The chain employs TRBV10-3 and TRBJ2-1; 7 bases are shared with TRBD1. The TCR sequence derives from a human donor in good health. The CDR3 sequence: CAIGRQGYNEQFF. The CDR3 DNA is TGTGCCATCGGGAGACAGGGATACAATGAGCAGTTCTTC.